Shown below are 31 T cell receptor beta chains from a single sample sequenced in a study of T cell responses to AZD1222 COVID-19 vaccine. Method: immunoSEQ multiplex PCR; TCRdb's copy keeps in-frame clones and lacks some. The table records 90,000 to 150,000 clones, roughly nine tenths of them present only once. The sample here was peripheral blood, taken 28 days after the second AZD1222 dose. These receptors came from an adult who received the AZD1222 COVID-19 vaccine.

The chain links TRBV4-1 to TRBJ1-1; 8 bases line up with TRBD1. V lost 5 bases to trimming and J lost 5 bases; unmatched junction nucleotides: 10. The CDR3 is 15 amino acids. Germline V lookup: CDR1 MGHRA, CDR2 YSYEKL. CDR3 DNA sequence: TGCGCCAGCAGCACCCGAACAGGGGGGCGGACTGAAGCTTTCTTT. It specifies CASSTRTGGRTEAFF.

V and J are TRBV2 and TRBJ1-6, with D maybe TRBD1 (5 bases). Germline V gives CDR1 SNHLY, CDR2 FYNNEI. V lost 8 bases, J lost 5 bases, and 13 bases lay in between. The CDR3 has 14 amino acids. The CDR3 here is CASHQGVDNSPLHF. The CDR3 nucleotides are TGTGCCAGCCATCAAGGGGTCGATAATTCACCCCTCCACTTT.

This chain uses TRBV18 with TRBJ2-5; either TRBD1 or TRBD2 may fit D (5 bases each). There are 13 residues in the CDR3. The germline V gene encodes CDR1 KGHSH and CDR2 LQKENI. V lost 3 bases to trimming and J lost 3 bases, with 8 bases between them. The CDR3 nucleotides read TGTGCCAGCTCACCCTGGGGGAAAGAGACCCAGTACTTC. Protein: CASSPWGKETQYF.

This chain connects TRBV28 to TRBJ1-4, with TRBD1 as a possible D gene (5 bases). The CDR3 contains 14 residues. In germline, CDR1 is MDHEN, CDR2 SYDVKM. V lost 4 bases to trimming and J lost 5 bases, with 11 bases between them. The CDR3: CASSWGLQNEKLFF. The CDR3, as DNA: TGTGCCAGCAGTTGGGGACTGCAAAATGAAAAACTGTTTTTT.

V and J are TRBV7-8 and TRBJ1-6, with TRBD1 as a possible D gene (5 bases). The CDR3 totals 16 residues. Germline-derived CDR1 and CDR2 are SGHVS and FQNEAQ. V was trimmed by 2 bases and J by 7 bases, leaving 15 bases between them. CDR3 coding DNA: TGTGCCAGCAGCTTAAGGGACGGTCTGGGGAATTCACCCCTCCACTTT. It codes for CASSLRDGLGNSPLHF. Looking up the rest from reference TRBV7-8 and TRBJ1-6 gives the full variable domain: GAGVSQSPRYKVAKRGQDVALRCDPISGHVSLFWYQQALGQGPEFLTYFQNEAQLDKSGLPSDRFFAERPEGSVSTLKIQRTQQEDSAVYLCASSLRDGLGNSPLHFGNGTRLTVT.

The rearrangement joins TRBV10-2 to TRBJ1-1; D is uncertain. CDR1 and CDR2 from the germline V gene are WSHSY and SAAADI. CDR3 length: 13 residues. V gave up 3 bases and J gave up 1 base, with 6 bases separating them. CDR3 bases: TGCGCCAGCAGTGACTGGGGGAACACTGAAGCTTTCTTT. As protein: CASSDWGNTEAFF.

The rearrangement joins TRBV11-2 to TRBJ2-5; 11 positions agree with TRBD2. CDR1 and CDR2 from the germline V gene are SGHAT and FQNNGV. With V trimmed by 1 base and J by 5 bases, 6 bases remained unmatched. The CDR3 runs 16 residues. The CDR3 DNA is TGTGCCAGCAGCTTAGCGGGACTAGCGGCCTCTGAGACCCAGTACTTC. It translates to CASSLAGLAASETQYF.

This clone was picked up one time. The rearrangement joins TRBV6-5 to TRBJ1-1; 9 nucleotides align to TRBD1. CDR1 and CDR2 (germline): MNHEY, SVGAGI. V trimming: 1 base; J trimming: 5 bases; junction bases outside the gene matches: 5. The CDR3 is 15 amino acids. This CDR3 reads CASSYFRQGGTEAFF. Written as DNA, the CDR3 is TGTGCCAGCAGTTACTTTCGACAGGGGGGGACTGAAGCTTTCTTT.

This clone was counted a few times. The chain recombines TRBV11-2 with TRBJ2-7; D perhaps matches TRBD2 (6 bases). The CDR3 length is 15 residues. Germline V gene data show CDR1 as SGHAT and CDR2 as FQNNGV. Deletions cut 4 bases from V and 2 bases from J, with 15 bases between. CDR3 protein: CASSSEPGLTYEQYF. DNA of the CDR3: TGTGCCAGCAGCTCCGAACCTGGACTAACCTACGAGCAGTACTTC.

CDR3 loop: CASSLSIGNQPQHF. Here the CDR3 DNA reads TGTGCCAGCAGCTTATCAATAGGCAATCAGCCCCAGCATTTT. The genes are TRBV7-2 and TRBJ1-5, with D uncertain. Per germline, CDR1 SGHTA and CDR2 FQGNSA. Trimming took off 2 bases at V and 2 bases at J, with 7 bases between the two ends. The CDR3 is 14 amino acids.

The chain carries TRBV2 and TRBJ1-2; a weak D match, TRBD1 (5 bases). Trimming took off 4 bases at V and 3 bases at J, with 9 bases between the two ends. CDR1 and CDR2 (germline): SNHLY, FYNNEI. There are 13 residues in the CDR3. Here the CDR3 reads CASSVTEDYGYTF. The CDR3 DNA follows: TGTGCCAGCAGTGTGACAGAAGACTATGGCTACACCTTC.

This clone has just one count. The V call is TRBV25-1, the J call TRBJ2-7; no clear D gene. CDR1 and CDR2 (germline): MGHDK, SYGVNS. Trimming removed 2 bases at V and 3 bases at J, with 8 bases between. The CDR3 sequence is 13 residues long. The CDR3 bases are TGTGCCAGCAGTGAAATGGCGCGCTACGAGCAGTACTTC. This codes for CASSEMARYEQYF.

J is TRBJ1-2 and V is TRBV2; 7 nucleotides agree with TRBD1. CDR1 is SNHLY and CDR2 is FYNNEI in the germline V gene. The CDR3 extends over 14 amino acids. V lost 1 base and J lost 4; bases outside the gene matches: 3. The CDR3 sequence is CASSEEGTVYGYTF. Written as DNA, the CDR3 is TGTGCCAGCAGTGAAGAAGGGACAGTCTATGGCTACACCTTC.

The chain has TRBV10-3 and TRBJ2-7; D might be TRBD2 (6 bases). Germline V gene lookup returns CDR1 ENHRY and CDR2 SYGVKD. V gave up 4 bases and J gave up 6 bases, with 7 bases separating them. The CDR3 covers 11 residues. As DNA, the CDR3 is TGTGCCATCAGTGTCGGGGGCGAGCAGTACTTC. This translates into CAISVGGEQYF.

The chain uses TRBV15 and TRBJ1-5; D ambiguous. Germline CDR1 and CDR2: LNHNV and YYDKDF (reference sequence). Trimming shortened V by 3 bases and J by 3 bases, and 15 bases separated the two germline ends. This CDR3 comprises 16 residues. The CDR3 DNA is TGTGCCACCAGCAGGAGACCGGGCCCAATCAATCAGCCCCAGCATTTT. Its protein is CATSRRPGPINQPQHF. Full variable domain (rest looked up from reference TRBV15 and TRBJ1-5): DAMVIQNPRYQVTQFGKPVTLSCSQTLNHNVMYWYQQKSSQAPKLLFHYYDKDFNNEADTPDNFQSRRPNTSFCFLDIRSPGLGDTAMYLCATSRRPGPINQPQHFGDGTRLSIL.

The chain links TRBV7-9 to TRBJ1-1; 9 nucleotides line up with TRBD1. The CDR3 runs 15 residues. Germline V CDR1 and CDR2: SEHNR, FQNEAQ (reference sequence). With V trimmed by 0 bases and J by 5 bases, 4 bases remained unmatched. The CDR3 coding sequence is TGTGCCAGCAGCTTAGCCACAGGGGGCGAAACTGAAGCTTTCTTT. Residues: CASSLATGGETEAFF.

V gene TRBV4-1 combines with J gene TRBJ1-1; maybe TRBD1 (5 bases). Germline CDR1 is MGHRA and CDR2 is YSYEKL. The CDR3 has 12 amino acids. V shed 5 bases and J shed 7 bases, with 11 bases lying between them. The CDR3 reads CASSSPGGEAFF. Here the CDR3 DNA reads TGCGCCAGCAGCTCTCCGGGGGGTGAAGCTTTCTTT.

This clone was picked up a small number of times. The chain joins TRBV28 to TRBJ1-5; TRBD1 matches at 7 bases. Germline V gene sequence: CDR1 MDHEN, CDR2 SYDVKM. This CDR3 contains 13 residues. Germline trimming cut 7 bases from V and 7 bases from J; bases unmatched to any gene: 7. CDR3 DNA sequence: TGTGCCAGCATAGGGACAGAGGGACAGCCCCAGCATTTT. Residues: CASIGTEGQPQHF.

The chain combines TRBV28 with TRBJ1-3; D is uncertain. CDR1 is MDHEN, CDR2 SYDVKM, per germline. CDR3 size: 12 residues. The germline V and J ends were trimmed by 4 bases and 1 base, with 2 bases remaining between them. CDR3 sequence: CASSWSGNTIYF. The CDR3 DNA reads TGTGCCAGCAGTTGGTCTGGAAACACCATATATTTT.

This clone turned up a few times. The chain recombines TRBV6-1 with TRBJ1-2; possible D gene TRBD1, 5 bases. Germline V lookup: CDR1 MNHNS, CDR2 SASEGT. V was clipped by 0 bases and J by 5 bases, with 16 bases between them. The CDR3 has 16 amino acids. CDR3 sequence (DNA): TGTGCCAGCAGTGAAGCGATCGGGGGACCGGGGTATGGCTACACCTTC. Its protein is CASSEAIGGPGYGYTF.

The rearrangement joins TRBV7-3 to TRBJ1-5, with D unresolved. CDR3 length equals 13 residues. Trimming left V 3 bases short and J 4 bases short, with 7 bases between. Per the germline V gene, CDR1 is SGHTA and CDR2 is FQGTGA. CDR3 DNA: TGTGCCAGCAGCTTTACAGCAAATCAGCCCCAGCATTTT. Amino acids: CASSFTANQPQHF.

This chain links TRBV4-2 with TRBJ2-1, with 12 bases that match TRBD2. Germline loops: CDR1 LGHNA, CDR2 YNFKEQ. Trimming at V came to 2 bases and at J to 11 bases, leaving 10 bases not matched to a gene. This CDR3 comprises 16 residues. The DNA for the CDR3 is TGTGCCAGCAGCCAACAAGAGGGGCTAGCGGGGGGGCAGCAGTTCTTC. Protein product: CASSQQEGLAGGQQFF.

The CDR3 nucleotides read TGTGCCAGCAGTACCTCCCCTAATTACGAGCAGTACTTC. Its protein product is CASSTSPNYEQYF. This chain uses TRBV27 with TRBJ2-7; D remains unclear. With 5 bases removed from V and 4 bases from J, the gap between germline ends came to 12 bases. The CDR3 extends over 13 amino acids. Germline CDR1 reads MNHEY; CDR2 reads SMNVEV (reference sequence).

The chain combines TRBV5-1 with TRBJ1-4; the D is unclear. Germline V lookup: CDR1 SGHRS, CDR2 YFSETQ. Trimming left V 0 bases short and J 7 bases short, with 10 bases between. The CDR3 consists of 14 residues. CDR3 DNA: TGCGCCAGCAGCTTGGACGGCGGTGGTGAAAAACTGTTTTTT. Amino acids: CASSLDGGGEKLFF.

This clone was picked up a small number of times. This chain connects TRBV6-4 to TRBJ2-7; D not resolved. The CDR3 runs 10 residues. Germline V gene lookup returns CDR1 MRHNA and CDR2 SNTAGT. V lost 5 bases and J lost 9, with 8 bases in between. The CDR3 spells CASSPRGQYF. In DNA form, the CDR3 reads TGTGCCAGCAGTCCCCGCGGGCAGTACTTC.

This rearrangement joins TRBV7-8 to TRBJ2-7; D gene unclear. The V gene's germline CDR1 is SGHVS and CDR2 FQNEAQ. Trimming removed 5 bases from V and 0 bases from J, with 11 bases in between. CDR3 length: 14 residues. The CDR3: CASSPRRNSYEQYF. The CDR3 nucleotides read TGTGCCAGCAGCCCCCGACGGAACTCCTACGAGCAGTACTTC.

The V gene is TRBV4-1, the J gene TRBJ2-5, with 16 bases fitting TRBD2. J gave up 4 bases and V 8 bases, and 4 bases lay outside the gene matches. In germline, CDR1 is MGHRA, CDR2 YSYEKL. This CDR3 region has 15 residues. DNA of the CDR3: TGCGCCAGCCAGGGACTAGCGGGGGGGAGAGAGACCCAGTACTTC. This gives the protein CASQGLAGGRETQYF.

To note about this clone: No conserved phenylalanine or tryptophan ends this CDR3, so it is likely a read error. The DNA is left out, because the CDR3 cannot be placed on it with certainty; the CDR3 is given as TCRdb lists it. V is TRBV5-4 and J is TRBJ2-3; TRBD1, the D gene given by the table, was not confirmed from the DNA. The germline CDR1 and CDR2 sequences are SGHNT and YYREEE (reference sequence). Including both end residues, the CDR3 is 9 amino acids long. Here the CDR3 reads CASSFDRGV.

This chain's CDR3 is CASSAEQRDYSPLHF. In DNA form, the CDR3 reads TGTGCCAGCAGCGCCGAACAGAGGGATTATTCACCCCTCCACTTT. The genes are TRBV7-8 and TRBJ1-6; D is unclear. The CDR3 spans 15 residues. Germline CDR1 is SGHVS and CDR2 is FQNEAQ. V was trimmed by 5 bases and J by 8 bases, leaving 16 bases between them.

In this sample, this clone turned up once. This chain joins TRBV3-1 (or the pseudogene TRBV3-2) and TRBJ2-7; weak D call: TRBD1 (6 bases). Per the germline V gene, CDR1 is LGHDT and CDR2 is YNNKEL (reference sequence). V lost 3 bases, J lost 10 bases, and 16 bases lay in between. This CDR3 region has 13 residues. In DNA, the CDR3 is TGTGCCAGCAGCCACCCCCGGGACACTCGTCAGTACTTC. Encoded protein: CASSHPRDTRQYF.

This clone is a singleton in its sample. V is TRBV7-2 and J is TRBJ2-1, with D perhaps given as TRBD1 or TRBD2 (5 bases each). Trimming stripped 7 bases from V and 3 bases from J, with 16 bases between. Germline V gene sequence: CDR1 SGHTA, CDR2 FQGNSA. This CDR3 spans 15 amino acids. The CDR3 nucleotides read TGTGCCAGCACCCCTAGGGGCGGAGGCTACAATGAGCAGTTCTTC. It is translated as CASTPRGGGYNEQFF. Full variable domain (outside the CDR3, taken from reference TRBV7-2 and TRBJ2-1): GAGVSQSPSNKVTEKGKDVELRCDPISGHTALYWYRQSLGQGLEFLIYFQGNSAPDKSGLPSDRFSAERTGGSVSTLTIQRTQQEDSAVYLCASTPRGGGYNEQFFGPGTRLTVL.